The clone carrying this T cell receptor (beta chain) was found a few times. Its antigen is undetermined. V lost 1 base and J 3 bases, leaving 5 bases between the germline ends. CDR1 MGHRA and CDR2 YSYEKL come from the germline V gene. This CDR3 is built from 13 residues. Next came a second PCR, run for about 7 to 12 cycles, which used a sample-barcoded 5' primer along with a J-beta primer mix. TCRdb called the 5' RACE reads again in MiXCR, with one record for every CDR3 protein. The sample holds roughly 800,000 distinct CDR3 sequences; around a quarter are singletons and the top ten take 9% to 9.5%. This entry belongs to a study of blood T cells in healthy people across ages. Study details: Per two T cells, about one barcoded beta molecule was captured through template switching. Overall study results and limits: Long-lived and aged donors differed, with more naive CD4+ cells and higher diversity in the long-lived.

This same sample was also part of a study on T cells of mothers and their children.

The sample taken for sequencing was blood. The chain combines TRBV4-1 with TRBJ2-3; no firm D call. The receptor was isolated from a boy aged 10-17 years in good health. This CDR3 is CASSQVFTDTQYF. CDR3 sequence (DNA): TGCGCCAGCAGCCAAGTCTTTACAGATACGCAGTATTTT.